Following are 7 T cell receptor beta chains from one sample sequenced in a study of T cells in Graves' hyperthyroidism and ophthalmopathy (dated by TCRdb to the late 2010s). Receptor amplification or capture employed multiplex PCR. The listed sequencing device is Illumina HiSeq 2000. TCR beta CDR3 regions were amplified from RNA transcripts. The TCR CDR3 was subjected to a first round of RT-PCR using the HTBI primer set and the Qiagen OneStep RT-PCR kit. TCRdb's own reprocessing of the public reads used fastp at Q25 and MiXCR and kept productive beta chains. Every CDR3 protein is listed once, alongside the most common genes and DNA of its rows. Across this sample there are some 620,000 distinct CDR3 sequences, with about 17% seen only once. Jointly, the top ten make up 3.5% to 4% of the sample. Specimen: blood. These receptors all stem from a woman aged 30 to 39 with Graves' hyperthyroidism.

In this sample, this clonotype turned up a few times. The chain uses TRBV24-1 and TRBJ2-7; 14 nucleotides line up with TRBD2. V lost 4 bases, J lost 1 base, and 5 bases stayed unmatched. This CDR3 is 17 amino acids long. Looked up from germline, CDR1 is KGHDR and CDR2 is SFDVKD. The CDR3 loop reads CATSESGLAGASYEQYF. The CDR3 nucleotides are TGTGCCACCAGTGAGTCGGGACTAGCGGGAGCATCCTACGAGCAGTACTTC.

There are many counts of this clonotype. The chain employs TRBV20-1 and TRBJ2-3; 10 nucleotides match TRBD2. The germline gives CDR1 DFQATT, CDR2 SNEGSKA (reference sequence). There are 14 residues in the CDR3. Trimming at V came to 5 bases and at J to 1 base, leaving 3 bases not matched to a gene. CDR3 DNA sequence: TGCAGTGCTCCTGGGACTAGCGGCACAGATACGCAGTATTTT. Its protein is CSAPGTSGTDTQYF.

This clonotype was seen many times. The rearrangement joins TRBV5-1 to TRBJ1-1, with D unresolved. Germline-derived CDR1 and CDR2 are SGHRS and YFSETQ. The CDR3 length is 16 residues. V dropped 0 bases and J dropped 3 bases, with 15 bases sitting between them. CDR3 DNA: TGCGCCAGCAGCTTGGCGGGTGTCAGTATGTACACTGAAGCTTTCTTT. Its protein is CASSLAGVSMYTEAFF. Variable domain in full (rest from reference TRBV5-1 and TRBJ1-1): KAGVTQTPRYLIKTRGQQVTLSCSPISGHRSVSWYQQTPGQGLQFLFEYFSETQRNKGNFPGRFSGRQFSNSRSEMNVSTLELGDSALYLCASSLAGVSMYTEAFFGQGTRLTVV.

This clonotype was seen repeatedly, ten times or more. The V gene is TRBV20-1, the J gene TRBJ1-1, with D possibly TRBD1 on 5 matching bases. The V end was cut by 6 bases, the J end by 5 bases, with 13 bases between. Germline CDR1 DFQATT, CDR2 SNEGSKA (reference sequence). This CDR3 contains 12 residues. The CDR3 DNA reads TGCAGTGCGCCGTGGGGGGGAACTGAAGCTTTCTTT. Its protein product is CSAPWGGTEAFF.

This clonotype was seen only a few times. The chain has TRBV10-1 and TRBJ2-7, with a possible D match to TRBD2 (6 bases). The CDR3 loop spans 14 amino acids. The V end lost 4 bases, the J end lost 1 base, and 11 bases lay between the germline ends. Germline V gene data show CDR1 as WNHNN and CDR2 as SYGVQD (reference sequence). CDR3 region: CASSALASSYEQYF. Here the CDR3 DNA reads TGCGCCAGCAGTGCCCTAGCGTCTTCCTACGAGCAGTACTTC.

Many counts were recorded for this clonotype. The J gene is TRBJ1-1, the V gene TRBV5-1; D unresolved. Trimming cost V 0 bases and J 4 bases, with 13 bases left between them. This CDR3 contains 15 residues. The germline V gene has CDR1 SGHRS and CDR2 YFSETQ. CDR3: CASSLAGLGGTEAFF. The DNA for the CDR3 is TGCGCCAGCAGCTTGGCCGGCCTAGGTGGCACTGAAGCTTTCTTT. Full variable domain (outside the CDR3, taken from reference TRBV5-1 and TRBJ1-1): KAGVTQTPRYLIKTRGQQVTLSCSPISGHRSVSWYQQTPGQGLQFLFEYFSETQRNKGNFPGRFSGRQFSNSRSEMNVSTLELGDSALYLCASSLAGLGGTEAFFGQGTRLTVV.

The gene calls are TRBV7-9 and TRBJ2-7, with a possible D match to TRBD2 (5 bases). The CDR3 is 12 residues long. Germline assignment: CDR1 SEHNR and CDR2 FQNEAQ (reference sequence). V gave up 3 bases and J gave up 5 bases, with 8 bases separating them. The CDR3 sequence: CASSLGANEQYF. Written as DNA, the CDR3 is TGTGCCAGCAGCTTGGGAGCAAACGAGCAGTACTTC.